The clone carrying this TCR beta chain appeared many times. Antigen: not known. This entry is derived from a study of naive and memory T cell subsets. Findings and caveats of the study: Especially in CD8 cells, naive repertoires contained a few larger clonotypes, possibly CD45RA-re-expressing memory cells. In CD4 and CD8 cells, diversity dropped from naive through EMRA.

V lost 3 bases and J lost 5, with 17 bases in between. Germline V CDR1 and CDR2: DFQATT, SNEGSKA (reference sequence). The CDR3 covers 15 residues. An equimolar mix of two oligonucleotides served as the beta constant-region primer for TRBC1 and TRBC2. Nested alpha and beta constant-region primers with the SP2 primer drove four PCR rounds on ligated cDNA. TCRdb independently ran MiXCR on the UMI-ligation and nested PCR reads; one entry per CDR3 protein. Of about 150,000 distinct CDR3 sequences in the sample, 22% are singletons; the top ten hold over 0.09%. Material for sequencing was naive CD4+ T cells from blood. The chain links TRBV20-1 to TRBJ2-1; D assignment may be TRBD1 or TRBD2 (5 bases each). This TCR was sampled from a human donor in good health. This chain's CDR3 is CSASAGTNKNNEQFF. The CDR3 DNA reads as TGCAGTGCTAGTGCCGGGACCAATAAAAACAATGAGCAGTTCTTC.